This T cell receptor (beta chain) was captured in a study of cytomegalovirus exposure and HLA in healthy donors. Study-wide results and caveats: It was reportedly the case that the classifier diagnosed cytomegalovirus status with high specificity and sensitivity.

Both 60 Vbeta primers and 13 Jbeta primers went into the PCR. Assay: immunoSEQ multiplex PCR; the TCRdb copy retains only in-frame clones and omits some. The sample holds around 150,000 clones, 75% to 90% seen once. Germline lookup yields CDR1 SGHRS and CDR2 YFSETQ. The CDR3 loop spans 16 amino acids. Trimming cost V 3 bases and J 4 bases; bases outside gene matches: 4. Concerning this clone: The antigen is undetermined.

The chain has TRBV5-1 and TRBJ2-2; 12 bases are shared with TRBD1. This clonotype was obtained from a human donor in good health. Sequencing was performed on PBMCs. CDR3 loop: CASSSGTGGITGELFF. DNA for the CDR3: TGCGCCAGCAGCTCCGGGACAGGGGGCATCACCGGGGAGCTGTTTTTT.